Listed here are 7 T cell receptor beta chains from one sample, sequenced in a study of T-cell memory formation after mild COVID-19. TCRdb recomputed calls from the 5' RACE reads with MiXCR, one row per CDR3 protein. The top ten clones hold around 23% of a sample with roughly 240,000 distinct CDR3 sequences, about 16% of them seen once. The sample was PBMCs or a T cell subset sorted from them (not recorded which). All receptors derive from a man aged 18 to 30 who had mild COVID-19 (a few samples of this study predate the infection). Cell type and time point are not known.

This clonotype showed up just a few times. CDR3 loop: CASSVGQNYEQYF. The CDR3 region has the DNA TGTGCCAGCAGCGTGGGACAGAATTACGAGCAGTACTTC. The rearrangement joins TRBV9 to TRBJ2-7; 7 nucleotides align to TRBD1. The germline CDR1 and CDR2 sequences are SGDLS and YYNGEE. This CDR3 spans 13 amino acids. V lost 2 bases, J lost 4 bases, and 3 bases stayed unmatched.

This rearrangement joins TRBV18 to TRBJ1-6; no firm D call. The V gene lost 4 bases and the J gene lost 0 bases, with 7 bases spanning the gap. CDR1 and CDR2 from the germline V gene are KGHSH and LQKENI. There are 15 residues in the CDR3. The CDR3 here is CASSQTSSYNSPLHF. DNA of the CDR3: TGTGCCAGCTCACAGACGAGCTCCTATAATTCACCCCTCCACTTT.

Only a few counts were recorded for this clonotype. The chain carries TRBV7-6 and TRBJ2-3; 10 bases fit TRBD2. There are 16 residues in the CDR3. Per germline, CDR1 SGHVS and CDR2 FNYEAQ. The junction had 7 bases not matched to a gene; V was cut back by 4 bases and J by 3 bases. The chain's CDR3 is CASSSPLAGRTDTQYF. CDR3 nucleotide sequence: TGTGCCAGCAGCTCTCCACTAGCGGGGAGGACAGATACGCAGTATTTT.

The chain has TRBV30 and TRBJ2-2; TRBD1 matches 9 bases. The CDR3 contains 13 residues. Germline-derived CDR1 and CDR2 are GTSNPN and SVGIG (reference sequence). Trimming at V came to 3 bases and at J to 6 bases, leaving 2 bases not matched to a gene. CDR3 region: CAWSRTGAGELFF. CDR3 sequence (DNA): TGTGCCTGGAGCCGGACAGGGGCCGGGGAGCTGTTTTTT.

This chain connects TRBV6-4 to TRBJ2-3; perhaps TRBD1 as D (6 bases). Germline V gives CDR1 MRHNA, CDR2 SNTAGT. Trimming stripped 4 bases from V and 1 base from J, with 12 bases between. CDR3 length equals 15 residues. The CDR3 bases are TGTGCCAGCAGTGTCAGGGGTTGGGGCACAGATACGCAGTATTTT. This codes for CASSVRGWGTDTQYF.

This clonotype was counted a few times. This sequence joins TRBV7-2 and TRBJ1-3; the D gene is possibly TRBD1 (6 bases). Trimming removed 5 bases from V and 0 bases from J, with 17 bases in between. CDR1 and CDR2 (germline): SGHTA, FQGNSA. CDR3 length equals 17 residues. The CDR3 DNA follows: TGTGCCAGCAGCCCCCTGGGGGGGCTTCCCTCTGGAAACACCATATATTTT. Encoded protein: CASSPLGGLPSGNTIYF.

This clonotype was seen a few times. V is TRBV6-2 or TRBV6-3 and J is TRBJ1-1; tentative D call: TRBD1 (6 bases). Per germline, CDR1 MNHEY and CDR2 SVGEGT. The CDR3 consists of 15 residues. V shed 4 bases and J shed 4 bases, with 16 bases lying between them. In DNA, the CDR3 is TGTGCCAGCAGTTTCTCCACAGGGATGAGCACTGAAGCTTTCTTT. It translates to CASSFSTGMSTEAFF.